This section outlines one T cell receptor (beta chain) sequence together with its context. The data derive from a study of TIL therapy for anti-PD-1-resistant metastatic lung cancer. The time point here: pre-treatment sample, taken before nivolumab and TIL therapy. Tumor tissue came from excised metastases, mostly pleural nodules or supraclavicular lymph nodes. The CDR3 is 19 residues long. J lost 0 bases, V lost 4 bases, and 9 bases had no gene match. Germline lookup yields CDR1 KGHSH and CDR2 LQKENI. The immunoSEQ assay was v3. Produced via immunoSEQ multiplex PCR; TCRdb's table is partial and in-frame only. The data show some 4,900 clones, 60% to 65% seen once.

The rearrangement joins TRBV18 to TRBJ2-3; 14 bases map to TRBD2. The source was tumor tissue, collected at baseline. The TCR originated in a man between 65 and 85 years old with non-small cell lung cancer. The CDR3 protein is CASSLVGLAGGTSTDTQYF. The CDR3 coding sequence is TGTGCCAGCTCACTCGTCGGACTAGCGGGAGGAACTAGCACAGATACGCAGTATTTT.